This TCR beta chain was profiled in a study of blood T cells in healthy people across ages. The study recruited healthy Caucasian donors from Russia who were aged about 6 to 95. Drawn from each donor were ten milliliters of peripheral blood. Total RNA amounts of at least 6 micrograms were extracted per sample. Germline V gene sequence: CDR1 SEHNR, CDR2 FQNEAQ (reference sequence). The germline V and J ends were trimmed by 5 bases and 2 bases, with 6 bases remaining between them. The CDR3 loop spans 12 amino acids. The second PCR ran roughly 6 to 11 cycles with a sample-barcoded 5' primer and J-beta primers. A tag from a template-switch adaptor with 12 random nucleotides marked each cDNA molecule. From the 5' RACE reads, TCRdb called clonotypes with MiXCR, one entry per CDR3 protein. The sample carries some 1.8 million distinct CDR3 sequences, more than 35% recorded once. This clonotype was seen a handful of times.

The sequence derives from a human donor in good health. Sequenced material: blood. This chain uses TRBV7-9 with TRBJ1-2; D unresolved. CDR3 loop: CASSRENYGYTF. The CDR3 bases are TGTGCCAGCAGCCGCGAGAACTATGGCTACACCTTC.